A single sample gave rise to the 27 T cell receptor beta chains below, sequenced in a study of T cells in Graves' hyperthyroidism and ophthalmopathy. Regions amplified from RNA transcripts were the TCR beta CDR3 regions. The HTBI set primed first-round TCR CDR3 RT-PCR. TCRdb fed the multiplex PCR reads into MiXCR, producing one record per CDR3 protein. Among 560,000 or so distinct CDR3 sequences listed, just over 45% were seen once. Sequencing used peripheral blood or thyroid tissue (not recorded which). These receptors were collected from a woman in her late teens or twenties with Graves' hyperthyroidism.

J is TRBJ1-1 and V is TRBV25-1; possible D gene TRBD1, 5 bases. CDR3 length: 13 residues. The V end was cut by 6 bases, the J end by 10 bases, with 18 bases between. Germline V gene sequence: CDR1 MGHDK, CDR2 SYGVNS. The CDR3 reads CASRELVGAGAFF. CDR3 in DNA: TGTGCCAGCAGAGAACTCGTCGGGGCGGGAGCTTTCTTT.

Details on this clonotype: This may stem from a read error, because a much larger clone lies one nucleotide away. The gene calls are TRBV2 and TRBJ1-6; D gene ambiguous. Germline V gene sequence: CDR1 SNHLY, CDR2 FYNNEI. The CDR3 extends over 14 amino acids. The CDR3: CASSEQPNNSPLRF. DNA for the CDR3: TGTGCCAGCAGTGAACAACCGAATAATTCACCCCTCCGCTTT.

This clonotype was detected many times. V usage is TRBV2 and J usage is TRBJ1-2; maybe TRBD1 (5 bases). Germline CDR1 is SNHLY and CDR2 is FYNNEI. The CDR3 is 14 amino acids. Between the trimmed V and J ends, which lost 4 bases and 3 bases, there was a span of 12 bases. CDR3 sequence (DNA): TGTGCCAGCAGTGGAACGGGACTGTACTATGGCTACACCTTC. This encodes CASSGTGLYYGYTF.

V and J are TRBV15 and TRBJ1-5; D gene unclear. CDR1 is LNHNV and CDR2 is YYDKDF in the germline V gene (reference sequence). The CDR3 runs to 13 residues. V was clipped by 3 bases and J by 9 bases, with 12 bases between them. The CDR3 here is CATSSGLARPQHF. The CDR3 DNA follows: TGTGCCACCAGCAGCGGTTTGGCACGGCCCCAGCATTTT.

This clonotype was found many times. The J gene is TRBJ2-7, the V gene TRBV7-9, with 10 bases that match TRBD2. V lost 2 bases, J lost 5 bases, and 3 bases stayed unmatched. Germline CDR1 is SEHNR and CDR2 is FQNEAQ (reference sequence). This CDR3 has 14 amino acids. This chain's CDR3 is CASSLQAGGHEQYF. Written as DNA, the CDR3 is TGTGCCAGCAGCTTACAAGCGGGAGGGCACGAGCAGTACTTC.

The CDR3, as DNA: TGCAGTGCTAGAGATTTAGCGCGGGCCACTGAAGCTTTCTTT. This sequence encodes CSARDLARATEAFF. This rearrangement joins TRBV20-1 to TRBJ1-1; D remains unclear. The germline CDR1 and CDR2 sequences are DFQATT and SNEGSKA (reference sequence). Trimming left V 0 bases short and J 4 bases short, with 12 bases between. CDR3 size: 14 residues.

This clonotype was detected many times. The chain carries TRBV7-9 and TRBJ2-5; 7 bases line up with TRBD1. The ends lost 6 bases at V and 1 base at J; junction bases unmatched: 2. The germline gives CDR1 SEHNR, CDR2 FQNEAQ (reference sequence). The CDR3 sequence is 13 residues long. CDR3 coding DNA: TGTGCCAGCAGAAGACAGGGCCAAGAGACCCAGTACTTC. Residues: CASRRQGQETQYF. Filled out from reference TRBV7-9 and TRBJ2-5, the complete variable domain reads DTGVSQNPRHKITKRGQNVTFRCDPISEHNRLYWYRQTLGQGPEFLTYFQNEAQLEKSRLLSDRFSAERPKGSFSTLEIQRTEQGDSAMYLCASRRQGQETQYFGPGTRLLVL.

This clonotype has ten or more counts. This chain uses TRBV7-9 with TRBJ2-7; D perhaps matches TRBD1 (5 bases). CDR1 is SEHNR, CDR2 FQNEAQ, per germline (reference sequence). This CDR3 is 13 amino acids long. Trimming took 2 bases from V and 4 from J, leaving 9 bases between them. The CDR3 bases are TGTGCCAGCAGCTTACCAGGGCGGTACGAGCAGTACTTC. It specifies CASSLPGRYEQYF.

This clonotype has a handful of counts. The chain has TRBV4-3 and TRBJ2-7; D is perhaps TRBD1 (5 bases). Germline-derived CDR1 and CDR2 are LGHNA and YSLEER. The CDR3 is made up of 15 amino acids. V was pared by 1 base and J by 2 bases, with 12 bases between. This chain's CDR3 is CASSQVGHVPYEQYF. The CDR3 region has the DNA TGCGCCAGCAGCCAAGTTGGACACGTACCCTACGAGCAGTACTTC.

This clonotype was detected once. V and J are TRBV12-3 or TRBV12-4 and TRBJ1-5; D gene uncertain. The CDR3 is 12 amino acids. The germline V and J ends were trimmed by 5 bases and 11 bases, with 13 bases remaining between them. The CDR3 bases are TGTGCCAGCAGTGGACTCATTGAGACCCAGCATTTT. It specifies CASSGLIETQHF.

Here the CDR3 DNA reads TGTGCCAGCAAGCGGGACACCAATCAGCCCCAGCATTTT. Its protein product is CASKRDTNQPQHF. V is TRBV6-5 and J is TRBJ1-5; D may be TRBD1 (6 bases). Germline CDR1 and CDR2: MNHEY and SVGAGI. The CDR3 sequence is 13 residues long. V lost 7 bases and J lost 3, with 10 bases in between.

The V call is TRBV2, the J call TRBJ2-7; TRBD2 matches 12 bases. Germline values: CDR1 SNHLY, CDR2 FYNNEI. The ends lost 6 bases at V and 7 bases at J; junction bases unmatched: 7. CDR3 length: 14 amino acids. The CDR3 loop is CASSRTSGKEEQYF. The CDR3 nucleotides read TGTGCCAGCAGCCGGACTAGCGGGAAGGAGGAGCAGTACTTC.

This clonotype has at least ten counts. The genes are TRBV5-1 and TRBJ2-7, with D hard to call. V lost 5 bases and J 7 bases, leaving 13 bases between the germline ends. The CDR3 consists of 12 residues. Germline V lookup: CDR1 SGHRS, CDR2 YFSETQ. CDR3 region: CASRIGLREQYF. The CDR3 DNA follows: TGCGCCAGCAGAATTGGGTTACGAGAGCAGTACTTC.

This clonotype has a handful of counts. The chain carries TRBV6-1 and TRBJ1-6, with D possibly matching TRBD1 (5 bases). Per the germline V gene, CDR1 is MNHNS and CDR2 is SASEGT. V was cut by 5 bases and J by 7 bases, with 15 bases left in between. The CDR3 is 15 amino acids. CDR3 region: CASSYSGTVNSPLHF. CDR3 nucleotide sequence: TGTGCCAGCAGTTACTCCGGGACGGTCAATTCACCCCTCCACTTT.

As for this clonotype: The junction shows a germline mismatch at one end, possibly a read error. The chain links TRBV7-9 to TRBJ2-7; possible D gene TRBD2, 5 bases. Germline values: CDR1 SEHNR, CDR2 FQNEAQ (reference sequence). The CDR3 has 12 amino acids. The CDR3 DNA is TGCGTCAGCAGTCCGGACTTGTACGAGCAGTACTTC. Its translation: CVSSPDLYEQYF.

This clonotype was picked up many times. J is TRBJ1-1 and V is TRBV29-1, with D perhaps matching TRBD1 (5 bases). Germline V lookup: CDR1 SQVTM, CDR2 ANQGSEA. Trimming cost V 4 bases and J 3 bases, with 12 bases left between them. This CDR3 has 13 residues. CDR3 nucleotide sequence: TGCAGCGTTGTAAGGGGCTTGGACACTGAAGCTTTCTTT. As protein: CSVVRGLDTEAFF.

The sample holds many counts of this clonotype. CDR3 region: CASSGSPGGDQPQHF. Here the CDR3 DNA reads TGTGCCAGCAGCGGATCCCCAGGGGGCGATCAGCCCCAGCATTTT. The chain has TRBV9 and TRBJ1-5, with 8 bases lining up with TRBD1. Germline V gene sequence: CDR1 SGDLS, CDR2 YYNGEE. The CDR3 runs to 15 residues. V lost 3 bases, J lost 5 bases, and 7 bases stayed unmatched. Based on the CDR3 plus reference TRBV9 and TRBJ1-5, the full variable domain is DSGVTQTPKHLITATGQRVTLRCSPRSGDLSVYWYQQSLDQGLQFLIQYYNGEERAKGNILERFSAQQFPDLHSELNLSSLELGDSALYFCASSGSPGGDQPQHFGDGTRLSIL.

This chain connects TRBV24-1 to TRBJ2-5, with 12 bases fitting TRBD1. The end of the DNA fits TRBJ2-1 better, so the J call may be wrong. The CDR3 length is 14 residues. Germline V lookup: CDR1 KGHDR, CDR2 SFDVKD. The CDR3: CATRPGQGALEQFF. The CDR3 DNA follows: TGTGCCACCAGGCCGGGACAGGGGGCTTTGGAGCAGTTCTTC.

This clonotype was recorded a few times. The rearrangement links TRBV19 to TRBJ1-2, with 10 positions matching TRBD1. Losses at the gene ends were 3 bases for V and 6 bases for J; bases not matched to a gene: 4. The CDR3 is 14 amino acids. Germline CDR1 reads LNHDA; CDR2 reads SQIVND (reference sequence). CDR3 sequence (DNA): TGTGCCAGTAGTATTACCGGGACAGGGGATGGCTACACCTTC. It codes for CASSITGTGDGYTF.

A word on this clonotype: A clone one base away is much larger, so this may be a read error. It is likely a read error, because the conserved phenylalanine at the end of the CDR3 is missing. V usage is TRBV11-2 and J usage is TRBJ1-2, with D possibly matching TRBD1 (5 bases). CDR1 SGHAT and CDR2 FQNNGV come from the germline V gene. There are 14 residues in the CDR3. Trimming took off 2 bases at V and 6 bases at J, with 13 bases between the two ends. The CDR3 reads CASSLNGGSDGYTL. CDR3 nucleotide sequence: TGTGCCAGCAGCTTAAATGGGGGAAGCGATGGCTACACCCTC.

The CDR3, as DNA: TGTGCCACCAGTGATCAACCAAAGACCGGGGAGCTGTTTTTT. Translation gives CATSDQPKTGELFF. The chain combines TRBV24-1 with TRBJ2-2; D gene unclear. This CDR3 is 14 amino acids long. The germline V gene has CDR1 KGHDR and CDR2 SFDVKD. Trimming took off 3 bases at V and 5 bases at J, with 9 bases between the two ends.

This clonotype was observed a handful of times. The rearrangement uses TRBV7-9 and TRBJ1-1; a possible D gene is TRBD1 (6 bases). Germline V gene data show CDR1 as SEHNR and CDR2 as FQNEAQ (reference sequence). Trimming pared 0 bases from V and 5 bases from J, leaving 13 bases between. The CDR3 has 15 amino acids. The CDR3 sequence is CASSLASSRGTEAFF. CDR3 DNA sequence: TGTGCCAGCAGCTTAGCATCCTCCAGGGGTACTGAAGCTTTCTTT.

This sequence joins TRBV15 and TRBJ2-6; TRBD1 matches at 8 bases. V shed 7 bases and J 0 bases; nucleotides not matched to a gene: 5. The CDR3 covers 16 residues. From germline, CDR1 is LNHNV and CDR2 YYDKDF (reference sequence). The CDR3 protein is CATKGDRSSGANVLTF. In DNA, the CDR3 is TGTGCCACCAAAGGGGACAGGAGCTCTGGGGCCAACGTCCTGACTTTC.

V usage is TRBV15 and J usage is TRBJ1-6; D gene unclear. Trimming stripped 1 base from V and 14 bases from J, with 9 bases between. Germline CDR1 reads LNHNV; CDR2 reads YYDKDF (reference sequence). CDR3 size: 12 residues. The CDR3 nucleotides are TGTGCCACCAGCAGAGCCCGGGAGGCCCTCCACTTT. This translates into CATSRAREALHF.

This clonotype was observed once. The genes are TRBV7-3 and TRBJ1-5, with 10 bases lining up with TRBD1. Germline V gene lookup returns CDR1 SGHTA and CDR2 FQGTGA. This CDR3 contains 16 residues. The V gene end was trimmed by 4 bases and the J gene end by 9 bases; junction bases not matched to a gene: 12. The CDR3 here is CASSYPGQGRTRPQHF. The CDR3 DNA is TGTGCCAGCAGCTATCCGGGACAGGGGAGAACTCGGCCCCAGCATTTT.

This clonotype was found many times. The V and J genes are TRBV29-1 and TRBJ1-2; possibly TRBD1 for D (5 bases). Germline V gene sequence: CDR1 SQVTM, CDR2 ANQGSEA. The CDR3 has 13 amino acids. V gave up 5 bases and J gave up 3 bases, with 13 bases separating them. The CDR3 spells CSVWGGEDYGYTF. The DNA for the CDR3 is TGCAGCGTTTGGGGGGGTGAGGACTATGGCTACACCTTC.

The rearrangement joins TRBV19 to TRBJ2-5; D possibly corresponds to TRBD2 (6 bases). Germline values: CDR1 LNHDA, CDR2 SQIVND (reference sequence). Trimming took 2 bases from V and 2 from J, leaving 12 bases between them. CDR3 length: 15 residues. The CDR3 here is CASSIRTSRQETQYF. In DNA, the CDR3 is TGTGCCAGTAGTATAAGAACTAGCAGGCAAGAGACCCAGTACTTC.